The 14 T cell receptor beta chains listed next were all sequenced from one sample in a study of response to subunit inactivated influenza vaccine. One entry per CDR3 protein, called by TCRdb with MiXCR from the RT-PCR reads. The sample includes 450,000 to 500,000 distinct CDR3 sequences, over 9.5% seen only once; the top ten take around 12%. The sequences come from PBMCs from blood, collected 40 to 50 days after vaccination. The receptors stem from a man aged 45-65 years who received an inactivated influenza vaccine.

On this clonotype itself: The germline gene is not matched at one end of the junction; a read error may be the cause. This chain joins TRBV5-5 and TRBJ2-1; TRBD2 is a possible D gene (6 bases). The germline gives CDR1 SGHKS, CDR2 YYEKEE (reference sequence). The CDR3 runs to 13 residues. The CDR3 is CASSRGGENERFF. The DNA for the CDR3 is TGTGCCAGCAGCCGAGGAGGGGAAAATGAGCGGTTCTTC.

This clonotype was picked up many times. The chain carries TRBV20-1 and TRBJ2-5, with unresolved D. This CDR3 has 10 residues. Trimming shortened V by 3 bases and J by 5 bases, and 4 bases separated the two germline ends. Germline V CDR1 and CDR2: DFQATT, SNEGSKA (reference sequence). The CDR3 loop reads CSASLETQYF. Here the CDR3 DNA reads TGCAGTGCTAGTTTGGAGACCCAGTACTTC.

This clonotype was seen repeatedly, ten times or more. This rearrangement joins TRBV4-3 to TRBJ2-5; weak D call: TRBD1 (6 bases). V was clipped by 4 bases and J by 5 bases, with 17 bases between them. This CDR3 contains 15 residues. The germline V gene has CDR1 LGHNA and CDR2 YSLEER. The CDR3 loop reads CASSRGTTQWETQYF. The DNA for the CDR3 is TGCGCCAGCAGCCGTGGGACAACTCAGTGGGAGACCCAGTACTTC.

The CDR3 region has the DNA TGTGCCTGTGATTGGGACACTGAAGCTTTCTTT. Amino acids: CACDWDTEAFF. The chain is built from TRBV30 and TRBJ1-1; D is ambiguous. Germline assignment: CDR1 GTSNPN and CDR2 SVGIG (reference sequence). CDR3 length equals 11 residues. Trimming removed 6 bases at V and 3 bases at J, with 8 bases between.

The chain couples TRBV3-1 to TRBJ1-1; D is possibly TRBD1 (5 bases). The CDR3 extends over 14 amino acids. Germline V gene lookup returns CDR1 LGHDT and CDR2 YNNKEL (reference sequence). V lost 6 bases and J 5 bases, leaving 16 bases between the germline ends. CDR3 nucleotides: TGTGCCAGCAGTTCGGGACGGAGAACAACTGAAGCTTTCTTT. This encodes CASSSGRRTTEAFF.

This chain links TRBV29-1 with TRBJ2-5; D is perhaps TRBD2 (5 bases). In germline, CDR1 is SQVTM, CDR2 ANQGSEA. The CDR3 runs to 14 residues. V shed 3 bases and J shed 2 bases, with 13 bases lying between them. The CDR3 loop is CSVDVGEHQETQYF. The CDR3 DNA sequence: TGCAGCGTTGATGTGGGAGAACATCAAGAGACCCAGTACTTC.

By sample share, this clonotype is medium-sized (0.01 to 0.1%). The V call is TRBV12-3 or TRBV12-4, the J call TRBJ2-1; no clear D gene. This CDR3 has 9 residues. V was pared by 10 bases and J by 10 bases, with 8 bases between. The CDR3 is CATGLEQFF. The CDR3 region has the DNA TGTGCCACGGGCCTAGAGCAGTTCTTC.

V gene TRBV6-2 or TRBV6-3 combines with J gene TRBJ1-5, with TRBD1 matching 8 bases. CDR1 is MNHEY, CDR2 SVGEGT, per germline. J gave up 7 bases and V 6 bases, and 11 bases lay outside the gene matches. This CDR3 is built from 15 residues. DNA for the CDR3: TGTGCCAGCAGCCAACCTGGGACAGGCGGGCAGCCCCAGCATTTT. Protein: CASSQPGTGGQPQHF.

J is TRBJ2-7 and V is TRBV25-1, with 7 bases identical to TRBD2. There are 13 residues in the CDR3. The J segment lost 7 bases and the V segment lost 4 bases, leaving 7 bases of the junction unmatched. Looked up from germline, CDR1 is MGHDK and CDR2 is SYGVNS. CDR3 sequence (DNA): TGTGCCAGCAGTGTCCTTGCCGGGGGGGAGCAGTACTTC. This translates into CASSVLAGGEQYF.

This clonotype was picked up a small number of times. The rearrangement uses TRBV12-3 or TRBV12-4 and TRBJ2-2, with a weak D call TRBD2 (6 bases). This CDR3 has 14 residues. Between the trimmed V and J ends, which lost 5 bases and 6 bases, there was a span of 13 bases. The CDR3 nucleotides read TGTGCCAGCAGTCCCCCGGAGGGGTCCGGGGAGCTGTTTTTT. Protein: CASSPPEGSGELFF.

This clonotype was seen many times. The chain combines TRBV14 with TRBJ2-2, with a possible D match to TRBD1 (6 bases). Germline-derived CDR1 and CDR2 are SGHDN and FVKESK. The germline V and J ends were trimmed by 0 bases and 3 bases, with 17 bases remaining between them. This CDR3 has 18 residues. The chain's CDR3 is CASSQDRAGARYTGELFF. The DNA for the CDR3 is TGTGCCAGCAGCCAAGATCGGGCAGGGGCTCGGTACACCGGGGAGCTGTTTTTT.

Ten or more counts support this clonotype. V gene TRBV3-1 combines with J gene TRBJ1-2; D is unresolved. CDR1 is LGHDT, CDR2 YNNKEL, per germline (reference sequence). The CDR3 has 12 amino acids. V was clipped by 1 base and J by 4 bases, with 4 bases between them. The CDR3 DNA sequence: TGTGCCAGCAGCCAAGGGATCTATGGCTACACCTTC. Its protein product is CASSQGIYGYTF.

The rearrangement links TRBV7-2 to TRBJ2-7, with D perhaps TRBD1 (6 bases). CDR3 length: 15 amino acids. The germline V and J ends were trimmed by 1 base and 5 bases, with 15 bases remaining between them. Germline lookup yields CDR1 SGHTA and CDR2 FQGNSA. CDR3 amino acids: CASSLDRGGINEQYF. For the CDR3, the DNA is TGTGCCAGCAGCTTAGATCGAGGGGGTATCAACGAGCAGTACTTC.

The V gene is TRBV7-9, the J gene TRBJ1-4; 7 bases agree with TRBD1. The V and J ends lost 5 bases and 7 bases, in that order; junction bases with no gene match: 10. The germline V gene encodes CDR1 SEHNR and CDR2 FQNEAQ (reference sequence). CDR3 length: 15 amino acids. CDR3 bases: TGTGCCAGCAGCCTAACCGCAGGGGGTAGTGAAAAACTGTTTTTT. Translation gives CASSLTAGGSEKLFF.